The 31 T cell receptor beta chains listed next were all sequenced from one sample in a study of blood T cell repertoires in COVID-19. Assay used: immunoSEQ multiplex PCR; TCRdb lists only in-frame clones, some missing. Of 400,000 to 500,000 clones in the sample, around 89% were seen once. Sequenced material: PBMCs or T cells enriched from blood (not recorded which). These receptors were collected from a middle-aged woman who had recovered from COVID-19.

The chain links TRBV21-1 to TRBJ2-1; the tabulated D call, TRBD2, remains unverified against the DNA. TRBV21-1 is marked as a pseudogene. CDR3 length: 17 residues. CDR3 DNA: TGTGCCAGCAGCAACTACCCCAAGGGACTAGCGTACAATGAGCAGTTCTTC. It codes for CASSNYPKGLAYNEQFF.

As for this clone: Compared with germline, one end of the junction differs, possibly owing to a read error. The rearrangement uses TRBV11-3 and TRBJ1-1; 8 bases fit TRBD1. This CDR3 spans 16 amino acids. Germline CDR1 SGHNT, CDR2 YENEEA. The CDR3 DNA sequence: TGTGCCAGCACCCCGAGGGCAGGGGGCTTGAAGACTGAAGCTTTCTTT. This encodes CASTPRAGGLKTEAFF.

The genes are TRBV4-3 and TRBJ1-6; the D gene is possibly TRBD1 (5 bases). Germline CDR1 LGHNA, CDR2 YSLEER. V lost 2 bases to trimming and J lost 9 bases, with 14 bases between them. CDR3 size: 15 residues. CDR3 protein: CASSQKAFQGSPLHF. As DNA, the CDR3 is TGCGCCAGCAGCCAAAAAGCCTTCCAGGGTTCACCCCTCCACTTT.

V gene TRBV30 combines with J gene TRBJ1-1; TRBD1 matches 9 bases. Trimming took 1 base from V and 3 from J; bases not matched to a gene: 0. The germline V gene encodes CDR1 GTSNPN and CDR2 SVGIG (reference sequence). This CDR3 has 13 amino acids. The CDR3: CAWSGDRDTEAFF. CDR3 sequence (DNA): TGTGCCTGGAGTGGGGACAGGGACACTGAAGCTTTCTTT.

CDR3 nucleotide sequence: TGTGCCAGCAGCCAAGAGAGGGTTAGCGGGAGAGGCTACGAGCAGTACTTC. It codes for CASSQERVSGRGYEQYF. This sequence joins TRBV3-1 (or the pseudogene TRBV3-2) and TRBJ2-7; 9 nucleotides agree with TRBD2. The CDR3 spans 17 residues. CDR1 is LGHDT and CDR2 is YNNKEL in the germline V gene (reference sequence). Losses at the gene ends were 0 bases for V and 3 bases for J; bases not matched to a gene: 9.

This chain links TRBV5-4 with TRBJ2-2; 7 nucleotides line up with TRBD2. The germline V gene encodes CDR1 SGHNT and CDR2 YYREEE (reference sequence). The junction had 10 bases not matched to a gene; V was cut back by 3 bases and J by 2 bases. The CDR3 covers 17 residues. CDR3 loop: CASSSAGGAGNTGELFF. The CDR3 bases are TGTGCCAGCAGCTCCGCTGGGGGAGCGGGAAACACCGGGGAGCTGTTTTTT.

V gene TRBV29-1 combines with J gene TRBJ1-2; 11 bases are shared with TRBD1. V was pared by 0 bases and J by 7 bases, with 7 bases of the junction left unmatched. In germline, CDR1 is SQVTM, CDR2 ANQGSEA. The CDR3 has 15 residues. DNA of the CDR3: TGCAGCGTTGAAGATTACCGGACAGGGGGCCTTGGCTACACCTTC. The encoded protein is CSVEDYRTGGLGYTF.

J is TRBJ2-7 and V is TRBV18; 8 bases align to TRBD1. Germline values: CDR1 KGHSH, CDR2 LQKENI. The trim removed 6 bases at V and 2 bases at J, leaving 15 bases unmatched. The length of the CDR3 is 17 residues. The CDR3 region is CASSQISGTGLTYEQYF. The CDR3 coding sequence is TGTGCCAGCTCTCAAATCTCCGGGACAGGTCTTACCTACGAGCAGTACTTC.

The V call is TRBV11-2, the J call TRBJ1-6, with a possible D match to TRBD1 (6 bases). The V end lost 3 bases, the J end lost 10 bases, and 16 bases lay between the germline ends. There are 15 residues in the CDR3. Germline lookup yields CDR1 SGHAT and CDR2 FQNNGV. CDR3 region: CASSFKTGNYSPLHF. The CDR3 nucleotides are TGTGCCAGCAGCTTTAAGACAGGAAACTACTCACCCCTCCACTTT.

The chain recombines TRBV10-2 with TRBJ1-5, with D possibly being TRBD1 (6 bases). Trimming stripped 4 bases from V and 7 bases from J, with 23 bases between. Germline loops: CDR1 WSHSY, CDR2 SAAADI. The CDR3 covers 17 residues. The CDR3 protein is CASSGSDRQLLGQPQHF. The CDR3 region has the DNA TGCGCCAGCAGTGGTAGCGACAGGCAACTTCTTGGGCAGCCCCAGCATTTT.

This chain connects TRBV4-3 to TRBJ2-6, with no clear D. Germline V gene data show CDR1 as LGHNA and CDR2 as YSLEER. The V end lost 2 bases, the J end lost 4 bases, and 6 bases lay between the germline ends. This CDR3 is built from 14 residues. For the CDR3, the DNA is TGCGCCAGCAGCCAATTATCGGGGGCCAACGTCCTGACTTTC. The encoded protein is CASSQLSGANVLTF.

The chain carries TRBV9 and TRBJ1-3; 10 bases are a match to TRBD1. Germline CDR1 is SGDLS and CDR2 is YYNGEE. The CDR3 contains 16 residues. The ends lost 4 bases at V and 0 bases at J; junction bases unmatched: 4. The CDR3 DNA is TGTGCCAGCAGCACTGGGACAGGGGCCTCTGGAAACACCATATATTTT. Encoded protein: CASSTGTGASGNTIYF.

The CDR3 is CASSLSGRADNEQFF. Here the CDR3 DNA reads TGTGCCAGCAGCCTAAGCGGGAGGGCCGACAATGAGCAGTTCTTC. V gene TRBV7-9 combines with J gene TRBJ2-1, with TRBD2 matching over 10 bases. Looked up from germline, CDR1 is SEHNR and CDR2 is FQNEAQ (reference sequence). V lost 5 bases to trimming and J lost 5 bases; unmatched junction nucleotides: 6. This CDR3 is built from 15 residues. The whole variable domain, filled in from reference TRBV7-9 and TRBJ2-1, reads DTGVSQNPRHKITKRGQNVTFRCDPISEHNRLYWYRQTLGQGPEFLTYFQNEAQLEKSRLLSDRFSAERPKGSFSTLEIQRTEQGDSAMYLCASSLSGRADNEQFFGPGTRLTVL.

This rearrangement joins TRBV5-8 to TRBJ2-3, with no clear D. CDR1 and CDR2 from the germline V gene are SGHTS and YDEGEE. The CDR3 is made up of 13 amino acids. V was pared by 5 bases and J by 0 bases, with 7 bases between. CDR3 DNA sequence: TGTGCCAGCAGGGCTAGGAGCACAGATACGCAGTATTTT. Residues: CASRARSTDTQYF.

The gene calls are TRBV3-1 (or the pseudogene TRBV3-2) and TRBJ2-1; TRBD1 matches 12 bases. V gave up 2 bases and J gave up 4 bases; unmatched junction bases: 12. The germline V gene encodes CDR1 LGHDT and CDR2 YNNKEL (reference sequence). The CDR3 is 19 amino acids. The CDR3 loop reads CASSQLGPRDRGLYNEQFF. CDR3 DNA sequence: TGTGCCAGCAGCCAACTCGGACCCCGGGACAGGGGGCTTTACAATGAGCAGTTCTTC.

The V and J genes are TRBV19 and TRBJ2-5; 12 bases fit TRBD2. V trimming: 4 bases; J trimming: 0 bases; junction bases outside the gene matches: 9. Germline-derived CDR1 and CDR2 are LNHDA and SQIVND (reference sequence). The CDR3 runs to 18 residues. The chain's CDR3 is CASSTTSGRAKYQETQYF. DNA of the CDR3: TGTGCCAGTAGTACGACTAGCGGGAGAGCCAAGTACCAAGAGACCCAGTACTTC.

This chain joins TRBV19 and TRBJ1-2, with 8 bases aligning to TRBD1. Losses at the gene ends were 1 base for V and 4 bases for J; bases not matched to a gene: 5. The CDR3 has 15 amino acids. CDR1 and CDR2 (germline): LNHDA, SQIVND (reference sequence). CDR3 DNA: TGTGCCAGTAGTATAGCCCAGGGGGCTGCCTATGGCTACACCTTC. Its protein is CASSIAQGAAYGYTF.

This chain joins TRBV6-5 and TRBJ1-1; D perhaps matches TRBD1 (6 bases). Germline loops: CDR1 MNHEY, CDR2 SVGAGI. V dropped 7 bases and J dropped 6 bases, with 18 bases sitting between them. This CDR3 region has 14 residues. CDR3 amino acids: CASTPRQEIAEAFF. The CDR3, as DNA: TGTGCCAGCACCCCTCGACAGGAAATCGCTGAAGCTTTCTTT.

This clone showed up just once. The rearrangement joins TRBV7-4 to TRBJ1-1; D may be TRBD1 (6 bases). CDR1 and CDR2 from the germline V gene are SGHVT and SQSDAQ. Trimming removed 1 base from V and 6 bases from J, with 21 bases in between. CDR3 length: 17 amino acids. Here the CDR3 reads CASSLGSDTRGWAEAFF. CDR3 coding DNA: TGTGCCAGCAGCTTAGGTTCAGATACCAGGGGTTGGGCTGAAGCTTTCTTT.

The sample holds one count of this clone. CDR3 in DNA: TGTGCCAGCAGCTTGGCCGGCGGTGGCAGCACAGATACGCAGTATTTT. It encodes CASSLAGGGSTDTQYF. The chain employs TRBV5-4 and TRBJ2-3; D call uncertain. Trimming cost V 0 bases and J 0 bases, with 11 bases left between them. Germline lookup yields CDR1 SGHNT and CDR2 YYREEE (reference sequence). The CDR3 has 16 amino acids.

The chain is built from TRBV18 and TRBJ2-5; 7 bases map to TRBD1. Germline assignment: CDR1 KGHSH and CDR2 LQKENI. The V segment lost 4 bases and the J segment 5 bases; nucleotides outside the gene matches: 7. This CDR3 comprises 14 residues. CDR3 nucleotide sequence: TGTGCCAGCTCACTTAACAGGGGTATGGAGACCCAGTACTTC. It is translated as CASSLNRGMETQYF.

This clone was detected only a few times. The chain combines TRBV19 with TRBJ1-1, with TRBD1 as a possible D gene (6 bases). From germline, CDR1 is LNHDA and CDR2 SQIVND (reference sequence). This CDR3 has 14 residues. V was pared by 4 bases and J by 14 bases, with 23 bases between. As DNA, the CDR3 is TGTGCCAGTAGTACTCAAGGTGTCAGGGGTGAATACTTCTTT. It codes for CASSTQGVRGEYFF.

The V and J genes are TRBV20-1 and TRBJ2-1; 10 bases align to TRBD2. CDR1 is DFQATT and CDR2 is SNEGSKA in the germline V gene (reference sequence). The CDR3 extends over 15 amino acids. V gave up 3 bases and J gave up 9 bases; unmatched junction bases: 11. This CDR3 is CSASTSGIWDGEQFF. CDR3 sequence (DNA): TGCAGTGCTAGTACTAGCGGGATCTGGGACGGTGAGCAGTTCTTC.

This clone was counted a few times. CDR3 amino acids: CASSLVWQGAMNTEAFF. CDR3 DNA: TGTGCCAGCAGCTTAGTTTGGCAGGGGGCGATGAACACTGAAGCTTTCTTT. The chain combines TRBV7-9 with TRBJ1-1; 8 nucleotides agree with TRBD1. Germline trimming cut 1 base from V and 0 bases from J; bases unmatched to any gene: 7. The CDR3 has 17 amino acids. CDR1 and CDR2 from the germline V gene are SEHNR and FQNEAQ (reference sequence).

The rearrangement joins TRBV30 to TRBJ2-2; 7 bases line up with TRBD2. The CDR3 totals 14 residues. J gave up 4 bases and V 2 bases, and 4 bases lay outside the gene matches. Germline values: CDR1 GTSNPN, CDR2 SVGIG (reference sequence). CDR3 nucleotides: TGTGCCTGGAGTAAATGGGGGGGCACCGGGGAGCTGTTTTTT. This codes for CAWSKWGGTGELFF.

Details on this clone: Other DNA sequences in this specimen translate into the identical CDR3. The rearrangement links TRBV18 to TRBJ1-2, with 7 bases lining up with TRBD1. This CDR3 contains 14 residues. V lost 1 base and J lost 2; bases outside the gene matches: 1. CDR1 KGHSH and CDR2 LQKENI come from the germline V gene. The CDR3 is CASSPRTGNYGYTF. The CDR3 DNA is TGTGCCAGCTCACCACGGACAGGAAACTATGGCTACACCTTC.

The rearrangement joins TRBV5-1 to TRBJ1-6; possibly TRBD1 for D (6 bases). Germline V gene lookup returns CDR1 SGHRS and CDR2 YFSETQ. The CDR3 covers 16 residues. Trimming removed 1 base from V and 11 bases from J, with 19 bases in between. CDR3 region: CASSLQGGDLLAPLHF. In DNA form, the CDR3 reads TGCGCCAGCAGCTTGCAAGGGGGGGACTTACTGGCACCCCTCCACTTT. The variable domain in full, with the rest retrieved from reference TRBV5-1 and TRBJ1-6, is KAGVTQTPRYLIKTRGQQVTLSCSPISGHRSVSWYQQTPGQGLQFLFEYFSETQRNKGNFPGRFSGRQFSNSRSEMNVSTLELGDSALYLCASSLQGGDLLAPLHFGNGTRLTVT.

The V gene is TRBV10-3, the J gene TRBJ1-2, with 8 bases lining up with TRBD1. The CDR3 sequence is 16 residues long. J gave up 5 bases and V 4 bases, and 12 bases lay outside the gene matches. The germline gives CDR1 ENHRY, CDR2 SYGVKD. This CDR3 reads CAISARTGIDGYGYTF. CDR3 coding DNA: TGTGCCATCAGTGCCCGGACAGGGATTGACGGATATGGCTACACCTTC.

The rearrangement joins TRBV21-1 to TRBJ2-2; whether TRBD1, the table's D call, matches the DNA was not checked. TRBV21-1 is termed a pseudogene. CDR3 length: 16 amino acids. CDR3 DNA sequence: TGTGCCAGCAGCAAAGGGACAGGGGGCTTCACCGGGGAGCTGTTTTTT. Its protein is CASSKGTGGFTGELFF.

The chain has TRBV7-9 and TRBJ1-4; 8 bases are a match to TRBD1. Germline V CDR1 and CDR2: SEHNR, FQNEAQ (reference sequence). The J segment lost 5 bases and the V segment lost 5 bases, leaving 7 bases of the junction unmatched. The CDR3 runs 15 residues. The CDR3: CASSPNRDRNEKLFF. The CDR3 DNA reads TGTGCCAGCAGCCCCAACCGGGACAGGAATGAAAAACTGTTTTTT.

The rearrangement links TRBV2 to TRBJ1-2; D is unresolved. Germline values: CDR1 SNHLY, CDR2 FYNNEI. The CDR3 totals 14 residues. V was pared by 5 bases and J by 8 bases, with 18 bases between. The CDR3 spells CASSITAREVGYTF. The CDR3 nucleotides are TGTGCCAGCAGTATTACAGCCCGGGAAGTCGGCTACACCTTC.